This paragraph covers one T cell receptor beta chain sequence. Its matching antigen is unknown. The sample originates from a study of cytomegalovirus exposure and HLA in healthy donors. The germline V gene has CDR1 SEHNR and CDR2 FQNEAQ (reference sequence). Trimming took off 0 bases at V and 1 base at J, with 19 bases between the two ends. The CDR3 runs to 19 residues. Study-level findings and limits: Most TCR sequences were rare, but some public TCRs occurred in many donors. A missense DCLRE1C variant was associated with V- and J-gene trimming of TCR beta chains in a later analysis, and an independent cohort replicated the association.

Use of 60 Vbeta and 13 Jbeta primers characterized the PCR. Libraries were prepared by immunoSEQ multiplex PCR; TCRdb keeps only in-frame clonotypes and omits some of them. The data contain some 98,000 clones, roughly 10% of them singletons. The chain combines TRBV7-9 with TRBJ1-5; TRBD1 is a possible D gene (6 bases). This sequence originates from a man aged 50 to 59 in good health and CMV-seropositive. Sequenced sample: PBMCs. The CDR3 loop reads CASSLALGGARGSNQPQHF. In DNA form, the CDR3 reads TGTGCCAGCAGCTTAGCCCTGGGGGGGGCTAGGGGGAGCAATCAGCCCCAGCATTTT.